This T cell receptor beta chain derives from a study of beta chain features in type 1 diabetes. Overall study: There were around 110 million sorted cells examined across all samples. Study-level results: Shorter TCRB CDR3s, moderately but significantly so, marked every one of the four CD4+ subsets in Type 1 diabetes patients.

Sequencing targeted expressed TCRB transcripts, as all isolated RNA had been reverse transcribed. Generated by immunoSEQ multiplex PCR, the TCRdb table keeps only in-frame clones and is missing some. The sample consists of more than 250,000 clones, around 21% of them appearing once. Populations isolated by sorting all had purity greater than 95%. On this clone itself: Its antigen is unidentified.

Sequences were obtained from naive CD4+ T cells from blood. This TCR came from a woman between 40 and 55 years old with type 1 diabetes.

The CDR3: CASSWGDASPNQPQHF. The CDR3 DNA sequence: TGTGCCAGCAGTTGGGGGGACGCCAGCCCCAATCAGCCCCAGCATTTT. The J gene is TRBJ1-5, the V gene TRBV28; the D gene is possibly TRBD1 (5 bases). Trimming stripped 4 bases from V and 3 bases from J, with 16 bases between. This CDR3 spans 16 amino acids. Germline assignment: CDR1 MDHEN and CDR2 SYDVKM.